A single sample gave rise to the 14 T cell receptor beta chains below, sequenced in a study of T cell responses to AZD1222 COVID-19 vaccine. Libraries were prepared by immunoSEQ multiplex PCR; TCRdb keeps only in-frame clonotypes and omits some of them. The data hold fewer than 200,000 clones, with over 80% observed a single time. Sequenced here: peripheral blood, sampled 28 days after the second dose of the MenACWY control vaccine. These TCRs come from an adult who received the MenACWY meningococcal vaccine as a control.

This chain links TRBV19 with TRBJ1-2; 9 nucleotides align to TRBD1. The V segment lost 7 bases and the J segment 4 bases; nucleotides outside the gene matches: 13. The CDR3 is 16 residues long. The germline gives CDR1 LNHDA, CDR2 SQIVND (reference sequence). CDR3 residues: CASNPTGGLGGYGYTF. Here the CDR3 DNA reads TGTGCCAGTAACCCGACAGGGGGGTTGGGGGGCTATGGCTACACCTTC.

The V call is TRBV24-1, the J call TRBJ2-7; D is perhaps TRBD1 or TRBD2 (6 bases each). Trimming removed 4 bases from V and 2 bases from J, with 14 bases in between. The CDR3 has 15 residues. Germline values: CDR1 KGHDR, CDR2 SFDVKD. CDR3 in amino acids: CATSDPTGAAYEQYF. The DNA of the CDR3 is TGTGCCACCAGTGACCCGACGGGGGCGGCCTACGAGCAGTACTTC.

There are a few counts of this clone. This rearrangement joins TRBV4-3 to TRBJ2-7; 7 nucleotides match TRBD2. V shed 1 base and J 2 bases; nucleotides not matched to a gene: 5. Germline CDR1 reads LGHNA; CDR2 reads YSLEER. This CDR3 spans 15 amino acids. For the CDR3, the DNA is TGCGCCAGCAGCCAAGGGTACGGGACTACCTACGAGCAGTACTTC. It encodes CASSQGYGTTYEQYF.

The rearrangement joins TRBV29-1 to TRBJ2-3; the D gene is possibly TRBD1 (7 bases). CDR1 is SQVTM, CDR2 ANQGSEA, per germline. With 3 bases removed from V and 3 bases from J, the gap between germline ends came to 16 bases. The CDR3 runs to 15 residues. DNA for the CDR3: TGCAGCGTTGATATCTCGGCAGGGGGGACAGATACGCAGTATTTT. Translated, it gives CSVDISAGGTDTQYF.

The CDR3 spells CASSYRPTGNTIYF. The CDR3 nucleotides read TGTGCCAGCAGTTACAGGCCCACTGGAAACACCATATATTTT. The chain links TRBV6-2 or TRBV6-3 to TRBJ1-3; D unresolved. The CDR3 spans 14 residues. V lost 2 bases to trimming and J lost 2 bases, with 7 bases between them. Germline CDR1 reads MNHEY; CDR2 reads SVGEGT.

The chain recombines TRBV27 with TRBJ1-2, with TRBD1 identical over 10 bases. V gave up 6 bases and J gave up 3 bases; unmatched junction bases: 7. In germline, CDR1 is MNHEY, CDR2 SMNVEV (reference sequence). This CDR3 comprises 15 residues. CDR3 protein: CASSPFGQGDYGYTF. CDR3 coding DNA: TGTGCCAGCAGCCCCTTTGGACAGGGGGACTATGGCTACACCTTC.

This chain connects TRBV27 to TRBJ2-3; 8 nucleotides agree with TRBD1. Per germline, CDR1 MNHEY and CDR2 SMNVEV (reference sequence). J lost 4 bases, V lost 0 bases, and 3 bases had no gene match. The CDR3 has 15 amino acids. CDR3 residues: CASSLSLQGADTQYF. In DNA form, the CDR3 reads TGTGCCAGCAGTTTATCCTTACAGGGGGCAGATACGCAGTATTTT.

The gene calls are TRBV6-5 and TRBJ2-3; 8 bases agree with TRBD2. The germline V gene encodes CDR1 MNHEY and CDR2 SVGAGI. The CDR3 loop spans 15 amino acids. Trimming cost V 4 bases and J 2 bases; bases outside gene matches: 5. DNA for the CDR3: TGTGCCAGCAGTTCCCTAGCGGGTCACACAGATACGCAGTATTTT. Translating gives CASSSLAGHTDTQYF.

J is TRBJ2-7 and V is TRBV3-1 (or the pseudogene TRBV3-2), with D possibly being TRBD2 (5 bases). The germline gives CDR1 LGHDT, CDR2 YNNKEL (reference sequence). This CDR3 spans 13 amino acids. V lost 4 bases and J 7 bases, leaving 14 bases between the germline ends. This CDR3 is CASSLVGVGEQYF. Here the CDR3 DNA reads TGTGCCAGCAGCCTGGTGGGAGTTGGAGAGCAGTACTTC.

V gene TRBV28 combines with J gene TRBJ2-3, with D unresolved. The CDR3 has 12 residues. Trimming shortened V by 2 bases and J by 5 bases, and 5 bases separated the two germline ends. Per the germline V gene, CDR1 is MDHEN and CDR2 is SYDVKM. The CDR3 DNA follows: TGTGCCAGCAGTTTAAGGCGAGATACGCAGTATTTT. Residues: CASSLRRDTQYF.

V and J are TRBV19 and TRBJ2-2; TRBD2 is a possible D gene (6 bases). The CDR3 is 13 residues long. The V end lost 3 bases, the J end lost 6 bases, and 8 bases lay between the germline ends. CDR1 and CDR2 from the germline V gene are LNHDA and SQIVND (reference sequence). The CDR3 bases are TGTGCCAGTAGTATCTGGGGGGCCGGGGAGCTGTTTTTT. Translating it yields CASSIWGAGELFF.

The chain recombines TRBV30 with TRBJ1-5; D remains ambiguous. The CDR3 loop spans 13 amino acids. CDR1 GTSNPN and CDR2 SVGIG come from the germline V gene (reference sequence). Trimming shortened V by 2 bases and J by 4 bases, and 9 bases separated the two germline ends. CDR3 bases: TGTGCCTGGAGTCTTTCGGGAAATCAGCCCCAGCATTTT. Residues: CAWSLSGNQPQHF.

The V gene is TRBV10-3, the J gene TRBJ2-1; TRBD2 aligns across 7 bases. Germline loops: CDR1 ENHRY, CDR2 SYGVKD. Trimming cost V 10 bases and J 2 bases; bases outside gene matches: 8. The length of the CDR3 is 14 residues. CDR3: CATLGTITYNEQFF. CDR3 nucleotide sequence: TGTGCCACCCTAGGGACTATCACCTACAATGAGCAGTTCTTC.

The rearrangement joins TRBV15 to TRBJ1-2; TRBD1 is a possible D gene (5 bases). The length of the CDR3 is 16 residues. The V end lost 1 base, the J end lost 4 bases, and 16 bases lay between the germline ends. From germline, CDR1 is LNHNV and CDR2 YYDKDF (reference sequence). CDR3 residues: CATSRARTPESYGYTF. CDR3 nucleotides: TGTGCCACCAGCAGAGCACGGACACCTGAATCCTATGGCTACACCTTC.